These T cell receptor beta chains were read from a single sample in a study of CD8 T cells in Susac syndrome. TCRdb recomputed calls from the immunoSEQ multiplex PCR reads with MiXCR, one row per CDR3 protein. The data show around 140,000 distinct CDR3 sequences, with approximately 94% seen just once and 0.084% held by the top ten. Sequenced sample: CD4+ T cells from PBMCs. The receptors were sampled from a human donor in good health. CDR3s include the opening cysteine and the closing phenylalanine or tryptophan.

v_call	cdr3_aa
TRBV10-3	CAIRPGLVNEKLFF
TRBV5-1	CASSMSTDTQYF
TRBV15	CATSREDREGETQYF
TRBV25-1	CASSSRGTRNTIYF
TRBV2	CASQDSPNNEKLFF
TRBV3-1	CASSHVTGSYEQYF
TRBV20-1	CSANMDSLAKNIQYF
TRBV20-1	CSANRANEQFF
TRBV10-3	CAIRETGYYGYTF
TRBV7-2	CASSSDVSGANVLTF
TRBV7-2	CASSPGLAGDTQYF
TRBV7-3	CASSPSRGSYNEQFF
TRBV6-1	CASSEAWDGYGYTF
TRBV27	CASSSNTGLGGDGYTF
TRBV5-1	CASSLEGPQPQHF
TRBV27	CASSTGQGRTYGYTF
TRBV18	CASSPGQGRWGYTF
TRBV3-1	CASSQRGPNYGYTF
TRBV20-1	CSARLPTGLAATYEQYF
TRBV19	CASNKQGVPQHF
TRBV5-1	CASSPGGARPNTEAFF
TRBV3-1	CASSQLSTYEQYF
TRBV12-3/TRBV12-4	CASRPGTQSYNEQFF
TRBV3-1	CASSQDLTGGQQYF
TRBV12-5	CASGFDSNQPQHF
TRBV3-1	CASSQNRYEQYF
TRBV27	CASSFSQGANGYTF
TRBV5-5	CASSLGGGQTYYEQYF
TRBV29-1	CSVVKGAGYGYEQYF
TRBV5-6	CASSPDKGLGYEQYF
TRBV7-2	CASSFGSLNTEAFF
TRBV6-5	CASSNRARGNTEAFF
TRBV12-3/TRBV12-4	CASSHRGLAGTDTQYF
TRBV7-9	CASSLPNNYGYTF
TRBV2	CASSEESQETQYF
TRBV24-1	CATSDTKGQPSNQPQHF
TRBV20-1	CSARGGSNQPQHF
TRBV5-4	CASSPEGQAHYGYTF
TRBV2	CASMWNRGEDTQYF
TRBV19	CASSMGGYSYEQYF
TRBV9	CASSGVYGYTF
TRBV5-1	CASSGGLAGGYNEQFF
TRBV9	CASTGRRLAGGGTGELFF
TRBV3-1	CASTRGRLNTGELFF
TRBV3-1	CASSQGLAGGADTQYF
TRBV30	CAWSQGATNEKLFF
TRBV3-1	CASSQNSAYEQYF
TRBV12-3/TRBV12-4	CASSFLAGVGADTQYF
TRBV7-2	CASSFRTRTNYNEQFF
TRBV7-3	CASSLIGPGDTEAFF
TRBV10-3	CAIGGQAYEQYF
TRBV12-3/TRBV12-4	CASRRSTGTQETQYF
TRBV20-1	CSARIGQPQHF
TRBV2	CASSGTFGFGDTQYF
TRBV28	CASRSSGDEQYF
TRBV20-1	CSPTWAAETQYF
TRBV4-2	CASSQETGVAKNIQYF
TRBV6-2/TRBV6-3	CASSFWRGGEDTQYF
TRBV5-4	CASSWIARETQYF